This T cell receptor (beta chain) was obtained from a study of cytomegalovirus exposure and HLA in healthy donors. Across the whole study: Among the roughly 400 genotyped donors, 70% to 85% were placed in the Caucasian-associated ancestry cluster.

A multiplex PCR was run with 60 Vbeta primers and 13 Jbeta primers. Sequencing used immunoSEQ multiplex PCR; TCRdb keeps in-frame clones, though not all of them. The data include 150,000 to 200,000 clones; the top ten clones carry over 1%. As to this clone: Its antigen remains unidentified.

Whole-study findings and limits: The study designated some 180 TCR beta chains cytomegalovirus-associated.

V trimming: 1 base; J trimming: 0 bases; junction bases outside the gene matches: 6. Germline loops: CDR1 SGHTA, CDR2 FQGTGA. This CDR3 region has 17 residues. This clonotype was obtained from a woman aged 55-70 years in good health and CMV-seronegative. What was sequenced was PBMCs. The chain employs TRBV7-3 and TRBJ2-3, with TRBD2 matching 8 bases. The CDR3 is CASSLNGGGSSTDTQYF. CDR3 nucleotide sequence: TGTGCCAGCAGCTTAAACGGCGGGGGGTCTAGCACAGATACGCAGTATTTT.